These 9 T cell receptor beta chains share one sample of origin, sequenced in a study of blood T cell repertoires in COVID-19. Sequencing was performed with immunoSEQ multiplex PCR; in TCRdb, only in-frame clones are kept and a portion is missing. This sample has about 70,000 clones, with 60% to 75% found just once. The source material was peripheral blood. These receptors were collected from a woman in her sixties or seventies with acute or convalescent COVID-19.

This clone was detected only a few times. V gene TRBV5-6 combines with J gene TRBJ2-5; 10 positions agree with TRBD2. Trimming cost V 3 bases and J 5 bases; bases outside gene matches: 7. Germline CDR1 SGHDT, CDR2 YYEEEE. CDR3 length: 15 residues. CDR3 sequence: CASSYVGSGGETQYF. In DNA, the CDR3 is TGTGCCAGCAGCTACGTGGGTAGCGGGGGGGAGACCCAGTACTTC.

The genes are TRBV5-8 and TRBJ2-3; no reliable D call. Germline V gene data show CDR1 as SGHTS and CDR2 as YDEGEE. V was clipped by 4 bases and J by 6 bases, with 9 bases between them. CDR3 length: 12 residues. In nucleotides, the CDR3 is TGTGCCAGCAGCCCTGAGAGGGATACGCAGTATTTT. It codes for CASSPERDTQYF.

CDR3 loop: CAWSVRGGTYGYTF. The CDR3 DNA reads TGTGCCTGGAGTGTACGCGGCGGGACCTATGGCTACACCTTC. This rearrangement joins TRBV30 to TRBJ1-2; perhaps TRBD1 as D (5 bases). Germline CDR1 GTSNPN, CDR2 SVGIG (reference sequence). The CDR3 has 14 residues. V was trimmed by 0 bases and J by 4 bases, leaving 12 bases between them.

This chain links TRBV6-1 with TRBJ2-5; D possibly corresponds to TRBD1 (6 bases). Trimming removed 1 base from V and 8 bases from J, with 11 bases in between. Germline CDR1 MNHNS, CDR2 SASEGT. The CDR3 is 13 amino acids. The CDR3 region is CASSEVGGNTQYF. DNA of the CDR3: TGTGCCAGCAGTGAAGTAGGGGGAAACACCCAGTACTTC.

This chain links TRBV6-5 with TRBJ2-3, with D perhaps matching TRBD1 (5 bases). Per the germline V gene, CDR1 is MNHEY and CDR2 is SVGAGI. CDR3 length equals 16 residues. V lost 0 bases to trimming and J lost 0 bases, with 10 bases between them. CDR3: CASSYSDTHSTDTQYF. CDR3 nucleotide sequence: TGTGCCAGCAGTTACTCGGACACCCATAGCACAGATACGCAGTATTTT.

The chain links TRBV7-2 to TRBJ2-6; the D gene is possibly TRBD1 (6 bases). This CDR3 comprises 16 residues. CDR1 is SGHTA and CDR2 is FQGNSA in the germline V gene. The germline V and J ends were trimmed by 4 bases and 2 bases, with 12 bases remaining between them. The CDR3 nucleotides are TGTGCCAGCAGCTACTACAGGGACGCTGGGGCCAACGTCCTGACTTTC. It is translated as CASSYYRDAGANVLTF.

V is TRBV3-1 (or the pseudogene TRBV3-2) and J is TRBJ2-3; 8 bases map to TRBD1. The CDR3 runs to 15 residues. V shed 4 bases, J shed 3 bases, and the junction held 6 bases outside the gene matches. Per the germline V gene, CDR1 is LGHDT and CDR2 is YNNKEL (reference sequence). The CDR3 reads CASSLLDRVTDTQYF. DNA for the CDR3: TGTGCCAGCAGCCTCCTGGACAGGGTGACAGATACGCAGTATTTT.

This clone showed up just a few times. The chain joins TRBV18 to TRBJ2-5; the D is unclear. V was shortened by 3 bases and J by 5 bases, with 7 bases between the two germline ends. CDR1 and CDR2 (germline): KGHSH, LQKENI. This CDR3 has 12 residues. CDR3 sequence (DNA): TGTGCCAGCTCACCGGAGACGGAGACCCAGTACTTC. It codes for CASSPETETQYF.

The chain links TRBV2 to TRBJ1-3; no definite D call. The CDR3 sequence is 14 residues long. Looked up from germline, CDR1 is SNHLY and CDR2 is FYNNEI. V was pared by 6 bases and J by 0 bases, with 9 bases between. In nucleotides, the CDR3 is TGTGCCAGCAGGGTTCAGGCCTCTGGAAACACCATATATTTT. Its protein is CASRVQASGNTIYF.